Below are 29 T cell receptor beta chains sequenced from a single sample in a study of CXCR3-negative and CXCR3-positive naive CD8 T cells. It was by 5' RACE with UMI labels that the TRB cDNA libraries were prepared. TCRdb reanalyzed the 5' RACE reads, giving one entry per CDR3 protein sequence and no DNA. This sample contains about 82,000 distinct CDR3 sequences. The sample comprised naive CXCR3- CD8+ T cells from blood. Subset: CD45RO-CCR7+CD27+CD95- naive CD8+ T cells lacking CXCR3 (TNR3-). The receptors derive from a human donor in good health. Some clones in this sample may be carry-over from other donors' samples.

The chain employs TRBV29-1 and TRBJ1-1; the TCRdb call, TRBD1, lacks DNA for checking. The CDR3 is 17 residues long. Germline V gene lookup returns CDR1 SQVTM and CDR2 ANQGSEA. The chain's CDR3 is CSVEDSERQAVNTEAFF.

V gene TRBV20-1 combines with J gene TRBJ1-6. Germline lookup yields CDR1 DFQATT and CDR2 SNEGSKA (reference sequence). The CDR3 contains 15 residues. CDR3 in amino acids: CSAFDLALDNSPLHF.

The chain is built from TRBV12-3 or TRBV12-4 and TRBJ2-1; TCRdb selects TRBD1, and the lack of DNA leaves this call unchecked. This CDR3 contains 14 residues. CDR3 residues: CASSLGAISDEQFF.

V is TRBV7-9 and J is TRBJ1-1. The CDR3 covers 13 residues. Per the germline V gene, CDR1 is SEHNR and CDR2 is FQNEAQ (reference sequence). The CDR3 spells CASSLVGNTEAFF.

J is TRBJ2-1 and V is TRBV29-1. This CDR3 has 14 residues. Germline lookup yields CDR1 SQVTM and CDR2 ANQGSEA. The CDR3 loop is CSVEPQPLYNEQFF.

The rearrangement links TRBV7-2 to TRBJ2-7; TCRdb's D call of TRBD2 is untestable without DNA. CDR1 and CDR2 from the germline V gene are SGHTA and FQGNSA. The CDR3 sequence is 14 residues long. CDR3 sequence reads: CASSLEGVENEQYF.

This chain links TRBV19 with TRBJ2-2; without DNA, the TCRdb call of TRBD1 cannot be checked. CDR3 size: 13 residues. CDR1 and CDR2 (germline): LNHDA, SQIVND (reference sequence). The CDR3 spells CASSRQYTGELFF. The complete variable domain, with remaining parts taken from reference TRBV19 and TRBJ2-2, reads DGGITQSPKYLFRKEGQNVTLSCEQNLNHDAMYWYRQDPGQGLRLIYYSQIVNDFQKGDIAEGYSVSREKKESFPLTVTSAQKNPTAFYLCASSRQYTGELFFGEGSRLTVL.

V is TRBV30 and J is TRBJ2-2; TCRdb's D gene call, TRBD2, goes unchecked for lack of DNA. Germline CDR1 GTSNPN, CDR2 SVGIG (reference sequence). The CDR3 spans 15 residues. The CDR3 spells CAWSVGGRASGELFF.

The rearrangement joins TRBV6-4 to TRBJ2-1; the TRBD2 assignment by TCRdb is unverifiable without DNA. The germline CDR1 and CDR2 sequences are MRHNA and SNTAGT. The CDR3 loop spans 15 amino acids. CDR3 loop: CASSDGTSGGNEQLF.

The CDR3 here is CASSLGDTQYF. The rearrangement links TRBV5-6 to TRBJ2-3. This CDR3 comprises 11 residues. Germline V gene data show CDR1 as SGHDT and CDR2 as YYEEEE.

This sequence joins TRBV13 and TRBJ2-1; TCRdb proposes TRBD2, but this gene call is untestable without DNA. This CDR3 is built from 13 residues. The germline gives CDR1 PRHDT, CDR2 FYEKMQ (reference sequence). The CDR3 is CASSPGGRNEQFF.

The chain carries TRBV7-3 and TRBJ2-1; TCRdb selects TRBD2, and the lack of DNA leaves this call unchecked. The CDR3 totals 20 residues. Germline CDR1 is SGHTA and CDR2 is FQGTGA. The CDR3 is CASSPSAGLAGGGSYNEQFF.

This chain uses TRBV20-1 with TRBJ2-7; lacking DNA, the TRBD1 call made by TCRdb goes unchecked. This CDR3 spans 13 amino acids. Germline lookup yields CDR1 DFQATT and CDR2 SNEGSKA (reference sequence). CDR3: CSARGPTLHEQYF.

The chain has TRBV7-9 and TRBJ2-5. The CDR3 is made up of 13 amino acids. Germline V gene sequence: CDR1 SEHNR, CDR2 FQNEAQ (reference sequence). The CDR3 spells CASVGMGQETQYF.

This chain connects TRBV7-9 to TRBJ1-1. Germline assignment: CDR1 SEHNR and CDR2 FQNEAQ (reference sequence). The CDR3 runs 14 residues. CDR3 sequence: CASRGRKDSTEAFF.

The chain combines TRBV7-3 with TRBJ1-2; TCRdb's assignment of TRBD1 cannot be checked, as there is no DNA. The CDR3 spans 15 residues. From germline, CDR1 is SGHTA and CDR2 FQGTGA. The CDR3 is CASSLFASGESGYTF.

The chain carries TRBV5-5 and TRBJ2-2. The CDR3 covers 12 residues. Germline CDR1 and CDR2: SGHKS and YYEKEE (reference sequence). The CDR3 region is CASSLMDGELFF.

This rearrangement joins TRBV7-3 to TRBJ1-1; no DNA is available, so the TRBD1 call from TCRdb remains unchecked. Germline V CDR1 and CDR2: SGHTA, FQGTGA. The CDR3 totals 14 residues. CDR3 sequence reads: CAISTTGGGTEAFF.

The chain is built from TRBV12-3 or TRBV12-4 and TRBJ2-5. The CDR3 totals 13 residues. The CDR3 loop reads CACVDTSQETQYF.

The genes are TRBV3-1 and TRBJ2-1; the TRBD2 assignment by TCRdb is unverifiable without DNA. This CDR3 comprises 21 residues. From germline, CDR1 is LGHDT and CDR2 YNNKEL (reference sequence). The CDR3 loop reads CASSQGQPGLAGGNDFNEQFF.

CDR3 sequence: CSVGGTSGQNEQFF. The gene calls are TRBV29-1 and TRBJ2-1; there is no DNA to check the TCRdb D call of TRBD2. Germline CDR1 reads SQVTM; CDR2 reads ANQGSEA. This CDR3 contains 14 residues.

The rearrangement joins TRBV19 to TRBJ1-1. Germline V gene data show CDR1 as LNHDA and CDR2 as SQIVND (reference sequence). This CDR3 has 13 residues. The CDR3 loop is CASSWGGNTEAFF.

The chain uses TRBV7-8 and TRBJ2-5; TCRdb returns TRBD2, unconfirmable since there is no DNA. This CDR3 is 16 amino acids long. Germline CDR1 is SGHVS and CDR2 is FQNEAQ. CDR3 residues: CASRLYWAGGQETQYF. The variable domain in full, completed from reference TRBV7-8 and TRBJ2-5, reads GAGVSQSPRYKVAKRGQDVALRCDPISGHVSLFWYQQALGQGPEFLTYFQNEAQLDKSGLPSDRFFAERPEGSVSTLKIQRTQQEDSAVYLCASRLYWAGGQETQYFGPGTRLLVL.

The gene calls are TRBV27 and TRBJ1-1. The length of the CDR3 is 14 residues. Germline loops: CDR1 MNHEY, CDR2 SMNVEV (reference sequence). The CDR3 reads CASSLSGGNTEAFF.

This chain links TRBV5-1 with TRBJ2-3. CDR3 length: 14 residues. CDR1 SGHRS and CDR2 YFSETQ come from the germline V gene. CDR3 loop: CASSPSRPMDTQYF.

The rearrangement uses TRBV9 and TRBJ2-3; TCRdb's D gene call, TRBD1, goes unchecked for lack of DNA. Germline V lookup: CDR1 SGDLS, CDR2 YYNGEE. CDR3 length: 14 amino acids. The chain's CDR3 is CASSVGTTTDTQYF.

The chain recombines TRBV7-9 with TRBJ2-5; TCRdb's D gene call, TRBD2, goes unchecked for lack of DNA. This CDR3 has 15 residues. CDR1 is SEHNR, CDR2 FQNEAQ, per germline (reference sequence). The CDR3 protein is CASSLKRGNQETRYF.

The chain couples TRBV7-3 to TRBJ2-1. The CDR3 has 12 residues. Germline CDR1 reads SGHTA; CDR2 reads FQGTGA. CDR3 loop: CASSFGEVEQFF.

The rearrangement joins TRBV29-1 to TRBJ1-1. The CDR3 sequence is 12 residues long. The germline V gene has CDR1 SQVTM and CDR2 ANQGSEA. The CDR3 loop reads CSVGTEAPEAFF.